This entry lists 18 T cell receptor beta chains sequenced from one sample in a study of spatial heterogeneity in lung cancer. One entry per CDR3 protein, called by TCRdb with MiXCR from the 5' RACE reads. The data contain tens of thousands of distinct CDR3 sequences, 9.5% to 15% of them singletons. The time point here: sample taken at primary tumor resection. The sequenced material consisted of unsorted whole RNA from tumor, nontumor lung or frozen PBMC. The sequences come from PBMCs, collected at surgery. These receptors were taken from a male donor with early-stage non-small cell lung cancer.

The V and J genes are TRBV3-1 and TRBJ2-7, with 11 nucleotides matching TRBD1. CDR1 and CDR2 from the germline V gene are LGHDT and YNNKEL (reference sequence). J lost 2 bases, V lost 3 bases, and 3 bases had no gene match. The length of the CDR3 is 15 residues. This CDR3 reads CASSHPGQGAYEQYF. For the CDR3, the DNA is TGTGCCAGCAGCCATCCGGGACAGGGGGCCTACGAGCAGTACTTC.

The chain joins TRBV5-1 to TRBJ2-7, with 9 bases matching TRBD1. The germline CDR1 and CDR2 sequences are SGHRS and YFSETQ. The CDR3 runs 14 residues. V was clipped by 4 bases and J by 3 bases; unmatched bases: 5. The CDR3 protein is CASSRTGAIYEQYF. The CDR3 bases are TGCGCCAGCAGCAGGACAGGGGCGATCTACGAGCAGTACTTC. The whole variable domain, remainder taken from reference TRBV5-1 and TRBJ2-7, is KAGVTQTPRYLIKTRGQQVTLSCSPISGHRSVSWYQQTPGQGLQFLFEYFSETQRNKGNFPGRFSGRQFSNSRSEMNVSTLELGDSALYLCASSRTGAIYEQYFGPGTRLTVT.

This rearrangement joins TRBV25-1 to TRBJ2-3; 10 nucleotides agree with TRBD2. The CDR3 totals 15 residues. Germline V gene lookup returns CDR1 MGHDK and CDR2 SYGVNS. The J segment lost 7 bases and the V segment lost 7 bases, leaving 11 bases of the junction unmatched. CDR3 sequence (DNA): TGTGCCAGCACTCAAGCGGGAGGGCCAATCCATACGCAGTATTTT. This translates into CASTQAGGPIHTQYF.

V is TRBV28 and J is TRBJ2-1; D might be TRBD1 or TRBD2, each matching 5 bases. V was trimmed by 6 bases and J by 8 bases, leaving 17 bases between them. This CDR3 is built from 14 residues. CDR1 MDHEN and CDR2 SYDVKM come from the germline V gene. CDR3 amino acids: CASSTGPLNHEQFF. The DNA of the CDR3 is TGTGCCAGCAGCACGGGGCCCCTAAACCATGAGCAGTTCTTC.

The chain carries TRBV7-9 and TRBJ1-1; 8 bases are a match to TRBD1. This CDR3 has 15 amino acids. V shed 5 bases and J 4 bases; nucleotides not matched to a gene: 9. CDR1 SEHNR and CDR2 FQNEAQ come from the germline V gene (reference sequence). CDR3 sequence (DNA): TGTGCCAGCAGCCTAAGACAGGGGACGAGCACTGAAGCTTTCTTT. Residues: CASSLRQGTSTEAFF.

This clonotype occurred a few times. The chain uses TRBV25-1 and TRBJ1-6, with TRBD1 matching over 7 bases. Trimming took 1 base from V and 7 from J; bases not matched to a gene: 4. Looked up from germline, CDR1 is MGHDK and CDR2 is SYGVNS. This CDR3 is built from 15 residues. The CDR3 region is CASSESQGENSPLHF. In DNA, the CDR3 is TGTGCCAGCAGTGAATCGCAGGGGGAAAATTCACCCCTCCACTTT. Full variable domain (rest looked up from reference TRBV25-1 and TRBJ1-6): EADIYQTPRYLVIGTGKKITLECSQTMGHDKMYWYQQDPGMELHLIHYSYGVNSTEKGDLSSESTVSRIRTEHFPLTLESARPSHTSQYLCASSESQGENSPLHFGNGTRLTVT.

This clonotype showed up just a few times. V gene TRBV9 combines with J gene TRBJ2-1; TRBD2 matches at 9 bases. The CDR3 is made up of 17 amino acids. The trim removed 0 bases at V and 5 bases at J, leaving 9 bases unmatched. Germline V gene lookup returns CDR1 SGDLS and CDR2 YYNGEE. CDR3 DNA: TGTGCCAGCAGCGTAGAAGCGGGAGGCCCAAAAAACAATGAGCAGTTCTTC. The encoded protein is CASSVEAGGPKNNEQFF.

This clonotype was seen repeatedly, ten times or more. The chain joins TRBV5-1 to TRBJ2-7, with 9 bases lining up with TRBD2. V dropped 0 bases and J dropped 7; count of bases not matched to a gene: 5. Germline values: CDR1 SGHRS, CDR2 YFSETQ. CDR3 length: 14 residues. CDR3 bases: TGCGCCAGCAGCTTGGTCGCTAGCGGGGAAGAGCAGTACTTC. Its protein is CASSLVASGEEQYF.

This clonotype was seen repeatedly, ten times or more. The CDR3 is CAIQRGGGQETQYF. CDR3 nucleotide sequence: TGTGCCATCCAACGCGGGGGGGGCCAAGAGACCCAGTACTTC. The chain carries TRBV10-3 and TRBJ2-5; TRBD2 agrees at 9 bases. Trimming took 8 bases from V and 1 from J; bases not matched to a gene: 5. CDR1 is ENHRY and CDR2 is SYGVKD in the germline V gene. The CDR3 consists of 14 residues.

Many counts were recorded for this clonotype. The chain couples TRBV9 to TRBJ1-3; tentatively, D is TRBD1 (5 bases). The germline CDR1 and CDR2 sequences are SGDLS and YYNGEE. The CDR3 consists of 14 residues. V lost 4 bases to trimming and J lost 2 bases, with 10 bases between them. The CDR3 loop is CASSLRGTGNTIYF. CDR3 coding DNA: TGTGCCAGCAGCTTAAGGGGTACTGGAAACACCATATATTTT. Based on the CDR3 plus reference TRBV9 and TRBJ1-3, the full variable domain is DSGVTQTPKHLITATGQRVTLRCSPRSGDLSVYWYQQSLDQGLQFLIQYYNGEERAKGNILERFSAQQFPDLHSELNLSSLELGDSALYFCASSLRGTGNTIYFGEGSWLTVV.

The chain carries TRBV18 and TRBJ1-2; D unresolved. Trimming pared 0 bases from V and 2 bases from J, leaving 7 bases between. Germline CDR1 and CDR2: KGHSH and LQKENI. CDR3 length equals 14 residues. In DNA form, the CDR3 reads TGTGCCAGCTCACCACCGGGAGGGAACTATGGCTACACCTTC. Translation gives CASSPPGGNYGYTF. The full variable domain, completed using reference TRBV18 and TRBJ1-2, is NAGVMQNPRHLVRRRGQEARLRCSPMKGHSHVYWYRQLPEEGLKFMVYLQKENIIDESGMPKERFSAEFPKEGPSILRIQQVVRGDSAAYFCASSPPGGNYGYTFGSGTRLTVV.

This clonotype was seen repeatedly, ten times or more. The chain carries TRBV27 and TRBJ2-1, with a weak D call TRBD1 (5 bases). The germline CDR1 and CDR2 sequences are MNHEY and SMNVEV (reference sequence). This CDR3 is built from 14 residues. V was shortened by 7 bases and J by 6 bases, with 16 bases between the two germline ends. CDR3 amino acids: CASKRQGTANEQFF. CDR3 nucleotides: TGTGCCAGCAAAAGGCAGGGTACCGCCAATGAGCAGTTCTTC.

Many counts were recorded for this clonotype. The V call is TRBV6-2 or TRBV6-3, the J call TRBJ1-1; D is unclear. Germline loops: CDR1 MNHEY, CDR2 SVGEGT. The CDR3 loop spans 14 amino acids. Trimming took off 0 bases at V and 11 bases at J, with 16 bases between the two ends. CDR3 amino acids: CASSYSTPGSKAFF. The CDR3 DNA follows: TGTGCCAGCAGTTACTCGACCCCCGGATCAAAGGCTTTCTTT.

V usage is TRBV7-2 and J usage is TRBJ2-1; no clear D gene. V lost 1 base to trimming and J lost 0 bases, with 13 bases between them. This CDR3 contains 17 residues. Germline V gene sequence: CDR1 SGHTA, CDR2 FQGNSA. Written as DNA, the CDR3 is TGTGCCAGCAGCTTAGTCTGGCAGACATACTCCTACAATGAGCAGTTCTTC. As protein: CASSLVWQTYSYNEQFF.

This clonotype was counted at least ten times. The chain links TRBV5-1 to TRBJ2-7; the match to TRBD2 covers 8 bases. The germline CDR1 and CDR2 sequences are SGHRS and YFSETQ. With 7 bases clipped from V and 4 bases from J, the junction kept 10 bases outside the gene matches. The CDR3 has 14 residues. The CDR3 is CASSKTSAAYEQYF. DNA for the CDR3: TGCGCCAGCTCGAAGACTAGCGCCGCTTACGAGCAGTACTTC.

This clonotype has a handful of counts. The chain uses TRBV5-1 and TRBJ2-7; TRBD1 agrees at 7 bases. The CDR3 extends over 14 amino acids. The V segment lost 0 bases and the J segment 4 bases; nucleotides outside the gene matches: 4. Germline V gene lookup returns CDR1 SGHRS and CDR2 YFSETQ. The CDR3 reads CASSLDGTEYEQYF. CDR3 sequence (DNA): TGCGCCAGCAGCTTGGATGGGACAGAATACGAGCAGTACTTC.

In its sample, this clonotype was seen once. The DNA of the CDR3 is TGTGCCATCAGTGAGGGACAGGTGGGCGCAGATACGCAGTATTTT. It yields the protein CAISEGQVGADTQYF. The chain links TRBV10-3 to TRBJ2-3, with 7 bases matching TRBD1. Germline trimming cut 2 bases from V and 4 bases from J; bases unmatched to any gene: 6. CDR1 is ENHRY and CDR2 is SYGVKD in the germline V gene. The CDR3 totals 15 residues.

Here the CDR3 reads CASSVESGLRADTQYF. The DNA for the CDR3 is TGTGCCAGCAGCGTAGAGTCGGGATTGAGGGCAGATACGCAGTATTTT. The V gene is TRBV9, the J gene TRBJ2-3, with D perhaps TRBD2 (5 bases). Trimming removed 0 bases from V and 4 bases from J, with 15 bases in between. Germline CDR1 and CDR2: SGDLS and YYNGEE. This CDR3 region has 16 residues.